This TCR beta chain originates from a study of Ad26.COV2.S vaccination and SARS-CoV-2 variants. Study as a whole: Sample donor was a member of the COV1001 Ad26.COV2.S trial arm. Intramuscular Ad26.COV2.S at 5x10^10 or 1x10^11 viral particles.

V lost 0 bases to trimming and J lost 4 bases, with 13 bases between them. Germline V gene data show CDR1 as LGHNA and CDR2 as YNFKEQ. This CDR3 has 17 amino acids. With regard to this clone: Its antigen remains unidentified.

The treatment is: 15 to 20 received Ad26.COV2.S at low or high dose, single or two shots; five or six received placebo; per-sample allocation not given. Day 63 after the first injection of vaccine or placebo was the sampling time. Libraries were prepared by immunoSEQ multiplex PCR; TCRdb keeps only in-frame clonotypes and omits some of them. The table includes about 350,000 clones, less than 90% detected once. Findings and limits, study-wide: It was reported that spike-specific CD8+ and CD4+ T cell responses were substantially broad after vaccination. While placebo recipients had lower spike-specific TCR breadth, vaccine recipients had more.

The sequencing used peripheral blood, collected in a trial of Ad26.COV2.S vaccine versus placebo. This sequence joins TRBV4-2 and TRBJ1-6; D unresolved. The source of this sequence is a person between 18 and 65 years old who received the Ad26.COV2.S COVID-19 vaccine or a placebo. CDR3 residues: CASSQDPRYTYNSPLHF. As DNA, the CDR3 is TGTGCCAGCAGCCAAGATCCACGTTATACTTATAATTCACCCCTCCACTTT.